This T cell receptor (beta chain) was identified during a study of blood T cell repertoires in COVID-19. Background on the study: COVID-19 samples from acute and convalescent phases originated in the United States, Italy and Spain. T cells, B-cell-depleted T cells, or PBMCs provided the cDNA or gDNA that served as material.

The ends lost 5 bases at V and 5 bases at J; junction bases unmatched: 10. The length of the CDR3 is 15 residues. Germline loops: CDR1 SGHNT, CDR2 YYREEE (reference sequence). How the authors handled the data: Reference gene primer amplification in the assay estimated nucleated cell counts. Clones were read by immunoSEQ multiplex PCR, and TCRdb kept only the in-frame ones, dropping some. The V and J calls and the clone size are those of that table, but D and trimming were determined from the DNA. The table records approximately 130,000 clones, approximately 77% of them present only once. This clone has a handful of counts.

The J gene is TRBJ1-1, the V gene TRBV5-4; 9 bases align to TRBD1. The TCR sequence derives from a man older than 75 with acute or convalescent COVID-19. The sample was peripheral blood. The CDR3 is CASRFLDRGDTEAFF. The DNA for the CDR3 is TGTGCCAGCAGATTTCTCGACAGGGGGGATACTGAAGCTTTCTTT. The full variable domain, in which reference TRBV5-4 and TRBJ1-1 provide the parts outside the CDR3, is ETGVTQSPTHLIKTRGQQVTLRCSSQSGHNTVSWYQQALGQGPQFIFQYYREEENGRGNFPPRFSGLQFPNYSSELNVNALELDDSALYLCASRFLDRGDTEAFFGQGTRLTVV.